This passage covers 18 T cell receptor beta chains from one sample sequenced in a study of post-analysis software for immune sequencing data. Study results and limitations: Patients carried five TRBV segments more frequently than controls did, and TRBV5-6, TRBV5-1 and TRBV20-1 were among them.

No antigen is known for these receptors. Tagging with unique molecular identifiers was a feature of the TCR beta cDNA libraries. TCRdb processed the PCR reads anew with MiXCR; each CDR3 protein has one entry. Among 820,000 or so distinct CDR3 sequences listed, about 50% were seen once. Sequenced material: blood. All receptors come from a girl aged 5-17 years with multiple sclerosis.

This clonotype was seen only a few times. The chain recombines TRBV29-1 with TRBJ2-5; 7 bases align to TRBD1. The CDR3 loop spans 13 amino acids. The V gene end was trimmed by 3 bases and the J gene end by 3 bases; junction bases not matched to a gene: 4. Germline CDR1 reads SQVTM; CDR2 reads ANQGSEA. The CDR3 sequence: CSVDPQGEETQYF. CDR3 in DNA: TGCAGCGTTGACCCCCAGGGGGAAGAGACCCAGTACTTC.

The V call is TRBV20-1, the J call TRBJ2-5, with D possibly being TRBD1 or TRBD2 (5 bases each). Matching the DNA end better, TRBJ2-7 makes the J call doubtful. The germline gives CDR1 DFQATT, CDR2 SNEGSKA (reference sequence). CDR3 size: 14 residues. CDR3 sequence (DNA): TGCAGTGCTAGAGATAGGGTGGGGGTCTACGAGCAGTACTTC. As protein: CSARDRVGVYEQYF.

The chain employs TRBV6-5 and TRBJ2-7, with D possibly matching TRBD2 (5 bases). CDR3 length: 18 amino acids. Germline V gene data show CDR1 as MNHEY and CDR2 as SVGAGI. V gave up 0 bases and J gave up 5 bases, with 23 bases separating them. The CDR3 sequence: CASSYSSPLVGALHEQYF. CDR3 nucleotides: TGTGCCAGCAGTTACTCGAGCCCACTAGTGGGAGCACTCCACGAGCAGTACTTC.

A few counts support this clonotype. This sequence joins TRBV20-1 and TRBJ2-7; 8 bases line up with TRBD1. This CDR3 spans 14 amino acids. From germline, CDR1 is DFQATT and CDR2 SNEGSKA (reference sequence). J was trimmed by 2 bases and V by 6 bases; bases with no gene match: 9. CDR3 in DNA: TGCAGTGCCCTCGACAGGGGCAAAACCTACGAGCAGTACTTC. Protein: CSALDRGKTYEQYF.

The rearrangement joins TRBV7-2 to TRBJ2-1; 8 bases map to TRBD1. The CDR3 has 16 residues. V lost 5 bases to trimming and J lost 1 base; unmatched junction nucleotides: 7. Germline CDR1 reads SGHTA; CDR2 reads FQGNSA. DNA of the CDR3: TGTGCCAGCAGCGCCAGGGGGCCCGGGTCCTACAATGAGCAGTTCTTC. This codes for CASSARGPGSYNEQFF.

In its sample, this clonotype was seen a few times. The chain has TRBV20-1 and TRBJ2-7; 7 bases line up with TRBD1. The CDR3 runs to 13 residues. CDR1 is DFQATT and CDR2 is SNEGSKA in the germline V gene (reference sequence). V was clipped by 5 bases and J by 1 base; unmatched bases: 5. The CDR3 sequence is CSAGGQVSYEQYF. The CDR3 region has the DNA TGCAGTGCTGGAGGACAGGTTTCCTACGAGCAGTACTTC.

This sequence joins TRBV14 and TRBJ1-6; D not certain. Germline lookup yields CDR1 SGHDN and CDR2 FVKESK. The CDR3 length is 13 residues. Trimming took 3 bases from V and 10 from J, leaving 10 bases between them. The chain's CDR3 is CASSQGIRSPLHF. As DNA, the CDR3 is TGTGCCAGCAGCCAGGGGATTCGCTCACCCCTCCACTTT.

The chain uses TRBV15 and TRBJ2-5; no definite D call. The V end was cut by 0 bases, the J end by 5 bases, with 10 bases between. The germline CDR1 and CDR2 sequences are LNHNV and YYDKDF (reference sequence). The CDR3 is made up of 14 amino acids. The CDR3 region is CATSRDLGPETQYF. The CDR3 region has the DNA TGTGCCACCAGCAGAGATCTAGGGCCGGAGACCCAGTACTTC.

J is TRBJ2-5 and V is TRBV28; TRBD1 agrees at 8 bases. J lost 7 bases, V lost 8 bases, and 9 bases had no gene match. The CDR3 consists of 13 residues. Germline assignment: CDR1 MDHEN and CDR2 SYDVKM. CDR3 amino acids: CASFTGGWGTQYF. CDR3 nucleotides: TGTGCCAGCTTTACAGGGGGTTGGGGGACCCAGTACTTC.

This clonotype was recorded only once. J is TRBJ1-2 and V is TRBV28; possible D gene TRBD1, 5 bases. The CDR3 totals 15 residues. Trimming removed 2 bases from V and 4 bases from J, with 14 bases in between. Germline CDR1 is MDHEN and CDR2 is SYDVKM. This CDR3 reads CASSLGGLRSYGYTF. The CDR3 nucleotides are TGTGCCAGCAGTTTAGGGGGACTGCGATCCTATGGCTACACCTTC.

The chain is built from TRBV4-1 and TRBJ1-5, with D uncertain. The germline V gene has CDR1 MGHRA and CDR2 YSYEKL. This CDR3 region has 15 residues. With 0 bases removed from V and 6 bases from J, the gap between germline ends came to 12 bases. Here the CDR3 DNA reads TGCGCCAGCAGCCAAGATGGAATGGAGGGTCAGCCCCAGCATTTT. Translated, it gives CASSQDGMEGQPQHF.

The chain recombines TRBV6-6 with TRBJ1-1; no clear D gene. The CDR3 consists of 12 residues. V was trimmed by 3 bases and J by 5 bases, leaving 7 bases between them. The germline V gene has CDR1 MNHNY and CDR2 SVGAGI (reference sequence). CDR3 protein: CASSYPDTEAFF. The CDR3 DNA follows: TGTGCCAGCAGTTATCCGGATACTGAAGCTTTCTTT.

This chain connects TRBV3-1 to TRBJ2-5, with 8 bases aligning to TRBD2. The J call may be mistaken, given a closer DNA end match to TRBJ2-7. The CDR3 is made up of 17 amino acids. Germline CDR1 LGHDT, CDR2 YNNKEL (reference sequence). Here the CDR3 DNA reads TGTGCCAGCAGCCAAGATCCCCTAGCGGGTACTCTTTACGAGCAGTACTTC. It translates to CASSQDPLAGTLYEQYF.

The chain links TRBV15 to TRBJ2-1; D call uncertain. The germline CDR1 and CDR2 sequences are LNHNV and YYDKDF (reference sequence). The V and J ends lost 3 bases and 7 bases respectively, with 13 bases between them. CDR3 length: 14 residues. CDR3 sequence reads: CATSRSPRGNEQFF. In nucleotides, the CDR3 is TGTGCCACCAGCAGGTCTCCTCGTGGGAATGAGCAGTTCTTC.

This CDR3 is CSARDSGTSPSWVAEQFF. CDR3 coding DNA: TGCAGTGCTAGAGACTCGGGGACTAGCCCTTCCTGGGTAGCTGAGCAGTTCTTC. The chain links TRBV20-1 to TRBJ2-1; 9 bases line up with TRBD2. Germline CDR1 reads DFQATT; CDR2 reads SNEGSKA (reference sequence). This CDR3 is built from 18 residues. The junction had 18 bases not matched to a gene; V was cut back by 0 bases and J by 9 bases.

This chain connects TRBV29-1 to TRBJ1-2; tentative D call: TRBD1 (6 bases). Germline lookup yields CDR1 SQVTM and CDR2 ANQGSEA. V lost 2 bases and J lost 4, with 14 bases in between. The CDR3 runs 14 residues. This CDR3 is CSVEKRQAPYGYTF. For the CDR3, the DNA is TGCAGCGTTGAAAAACGACAGGCACCCTATGGCTACACCTTC.

With regard to this clonotype: A read error is possible here, since a much larger clone lies one base away. The chain employs TRBV7-9 and TRBJ1-2; 8 bases are a match to TRBD1. J gave up 2 bases and V 7 bases, and 3 bases lay outside the gene matches. The germline gives CDR1 SEHNR, CDR2 FQNEAQ (reference sequence). The CDR3 totals 13 residues. This CDR3 is CASIRTGNYGYTF. CDR3 bases: TGTGCCAGCATCCGGACAGGGAACTATGGCTACACCTTC.

This sequence joins TRBV7-2 and TRBJ2-4; D unclear. The CDR3 spans 14 residues. Germline V gene lookup returns CDR1 SGHTA and CDR2 FQGNSA. V was pared by 5 bases and J by 9 bases, with 17 bases between. The CDR3 here is CASSPQAGGGIQYF. The CDR3 DNA reads TGTGCCAGCAGCCCTCAGGCAGGCGGTGGCATTCAGTACTTC.